This TCR beta chain comes out of a study of T cells in Graves' hyperthyroidism and ophthalmopathy. Study observations and caveats: Ophthalmopathy cases were set apart from stable hyperthyroidism by a 13 V-J model. It was a median roughly six months before onset that the model predicted ophthalmopathy.

V lost 3 bases and J 7 bases, leaving 13 bases between the germline ends. The germline CDR1 and CDR2 sequences are MDHEN and SYDVKM. CDR3 length equals 14 residues. In the case of this clonotype: The antigen is undetermined.

From RNA transcripts, TCR beta CDR3 regions were amplified. TCR CDR3 underwent first-round RT-PCR with the HTBI primer set. TCRdb used MiXCR to reprocess the multiplex PCR reads, holding one entry per CDR3 protein. This table has about 290,000 distinct CDR3 sequences, approximately 19% appearing once. Uncontrolled infection, other autoimmune disease, pregnancy or lactation led to exclusion. Orbital computed tomography and thyroid ultrasound, together with serum TRAb and thyroxine and clinical symptoms, were used for diagnoses. Sequencing was done on a sample of blood. The source of this sequence is a man aged 50 to 60 with Graves' ophthalmopathy. The chain recombines TRBV28 with TRBJ1-5; D might be TRBD1 (6 bases). CDR3 in amino acids: CASSFTGKGQPQHF. In DNA form, the CDR3 reads TGTGCCAGCAGTTTCACAGGGAAGGGGCAGCCCCAGCATTTT.